At least ten counts were recorded for the clone carrying this T cell receptor (beta chain). What it recognizes is unknown. Researchers ran the PCR with 60 Vbeta and 13 Jbeta primers. Produced via immunoSEQ multiplex PCR; TCRdb's table is partial and in-frame only. In the table there are fewer than 100,000 clones, 78% of which are singletons. The V and J ends lost 0 bases and 5 bases respectively, with 13 bases between them. CDR1 MNHEY and CDR2 SVGAGI come from the germline V gene. The CDR3 totals 15 residues. This sample is part of a study of cytomegalovirus exposure and HLA in healthy donors. As for the study in general: The study placed around 80% of its 350 to 450 genotyped donors in the Caucasian-associated ancestry cluster. Findings and caveats of the study: Donor immune exposure was known only as CMV serostatus.

The chain links TRBV6-5 to TRBJ1-2, with a tentative D call TRBD1 (6 bases). Input material: PBMCs. This TCR derives from a male donor in good health and CMV-seropositive. The CDR3 reads CASSYSTTGQYGYTF. The CDR3 DNA reads TGTGCCAGCAGTTACTCGACAACAGGGCAATATGGCTACACCTTC.